This T cell receptor beta chain was captured in a study of sequential checkpoint blockade in melanoma. The wider study: After both sequences, patients received maintenance nivolumab.

TCRdb keeps only in-frame clones here, not all; method: immunoSEQ multiplex PCR. The sample consists of some 10,000 clones, around 78% of them appearing once. This CDR3 spans 16 amino acids. Trimming left V 3 bases short and J 0 bases short, with 15 bases between. Germline V lookup: CDR1 SQVTM, CDR2 ANQGSEA. Treatment meaning: randomized to nivolumab then ipilimumab (arm A) or the reverse (arm B). DNA-damaging chemotherapy had not been given to any patient beforehand. The chain recombines TRBV29-1 with TRBJ1-3; tentative D call: TRBD1 (5 bases). This specimen consisted of CD8+ T cells sorted from blood (inferred from file names), obtained from a patient given nivolumab and ipilimumab in sequence. The sequence came from a human donor with melanoma. The CDR3: CSVDMGLLSSGNTIYF. DNA for the CDR3: TGCAGCGTTGACATGGGGCTACTAAGCTCTGGAAACACCATATATTTT.